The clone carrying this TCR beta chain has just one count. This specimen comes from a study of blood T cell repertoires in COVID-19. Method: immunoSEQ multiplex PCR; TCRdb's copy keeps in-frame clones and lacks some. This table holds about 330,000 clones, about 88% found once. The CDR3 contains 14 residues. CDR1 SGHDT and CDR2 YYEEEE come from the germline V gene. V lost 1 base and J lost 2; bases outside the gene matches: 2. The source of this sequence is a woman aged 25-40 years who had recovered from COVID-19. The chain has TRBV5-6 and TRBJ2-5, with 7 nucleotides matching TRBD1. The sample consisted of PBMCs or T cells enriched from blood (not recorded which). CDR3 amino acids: CASSLRTGQETQYF. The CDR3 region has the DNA TGTGCCAGCAGCTTGAGGACAGGACAAGAGACCCAGTACTTC.